The 32 T cell receptor beta chains in this list originate from one sample, sequenced in a study of blood T cells in healthy people across ages. PCR was performed a second time for roughly 7 to 12 cycles using a sample-barcoded 5' primer and a J-beta primer mix. TCRdb redid the calling of the 5' RACE reads with MiXCR, one entry per CDR3 protein. Among some 790,000 distinct CDR3 sequences listed, 25% to 35% were seen once. Sequencing was carried out using blood. Every receptor here comes from a woman at least 80 years old in good health.

This clonotype has ten or more counts. The chain has TRBV7-2 and TRBJ1-1, with 7 bases lining up with TRBD1. The V segment lost 5 bases and the J segment 3 bases; nucleotides outside the gene matches: 9. The CDR3 spans 15 residues. Germline CDR1 reads SGHTA; CDR2 reads FQGNSA. This chain's CDR3 is CASSPRQGGHTEAFF. Written as DNA, the CDR3 is TGTGCCAGCAGCCCCAGGCAGGGGGGGCACACTGAAGCTTTCTTT.

Ten or more counts support this clonotype. This may be a read error, as it is one base from a much larger clone. The genes are TRBV7-6 and TRBJ1-2; D is undetermined. This CDR3 contains 13 residues. The V and J ends lost 4 bases and 2 bases respectively, with 8 bases between them. Germline V gene lookup returns CDR1 SGHVS and CDR2 FNYEAQ. The CDR3 DNA sequence: TGTGCCAGCAGCTCGGACGGGAACTATGGCTACACCTTC. It translates to CASSSDGNYGYTF.

The chain has TRBV6-2 or TRBV6-3 and TRBJ1-1, with TRBD1 as a possible D gene (5 bases). The CDR3 sequence is 15 residues long. V lost 4 bases to trimming and J lost 0 bases, with 12 bases between them. CDR1 MNHEY and CDR2 SVGEGT come from the germline V gene. DNA of the CDR3: TGTGCCAGCAGTTCACCGGGACGGATGAACACTGAAGCTTTCTTT. Protein product: CASSSPGRMNTEAFF.

The rearrangement links TRBV7-9 to TRBJ2-1; no firm D call. Trimming removed 11 bases from V and 5 bases from J, with 19 bases in between. Germline V CDR1 and CDR2: SEHNR, FQNEAQ (reference sequence). CDR3 length: 14 amino acids. The CDR3 reads CAGNLGGGHNEQFF. For the CDR3, the DNA is TGTGCCGGCAACTTAGGTGGTGGTCACAATGAGCAGTTCTTC.

This clonotype was detected many times. The chain employs TRBV6-2 or TRBV6-3 and TRBJ2-1; perhaps D is TRBD1 or TRBD2 (5 bases each). The CDR3 is made up of 16 amino acids. The V end lost 5 bases, the J end lost 4 bases, and 18 bases lay between the germline ends. Germline loops: CDR1 MNHEY, CDR2 SVGEGT. The CDR3: CASSPHDGARYNEQFF. The CDR3 region has the DNA TGTGCCAGCAGTCCCCACGACGGGGCAAGGTACAATGAGCAGTTCTTC.

This clonotype was counted a single time. The V call is TRBV29-1, the J call TRBJ2-7; 7 nucleotides align to TRBD1. The CDR3 extends over 12 amino acids. The germline V gene encodes CDR1 SQVTM and CDR2 ANQGSEA. Trimming cost V 6 bases and J 3 bases; bases outside gene matches: 5. This CDR3 reads CSVYGQDYEQYF. DNA of the CDR3: TGCAGCGTCTACGGACAGGACTACGAGCAGTACTTC.

This clonotype was seen repeatedly, ten times or more. The chain has TRBV12-3 or TRBV12-4 and TRBJ1-2; weak D call: TRBD1 (5 bases). The CDR3 is made up of 15 amino acids. Trimming removed 4 bases at V and 5 bases at J, with 17 bases between. The chain's CDR3 is CASSSFSQGWYGYTF. The CDR3 nucleotides are TGTGCCAGCAGTTCTTTCTCCCAGGGCTGGTATGGCTACACCTTC.

The chain employs TRBV7-9 and TRBJ2-2; D may correspond to TRBD1 or TRBD2 (5 bases each). The germline V and J ends were trimmed by 5 bases and 5 bases, with 21 bases remaining between them. This CDR3 has 17 residues. Germline loops: CDR1 SEHNR, CDR2 FQNEAQ (reference sequence). Written as DNA, the CDR3 is TGTGCCAGCAGCCCGTCCGGGACCCACCGAGGGACCGGGGAGCTGTTTTTT. Translation gives CASSPSGTHRGTGELFF. Full variable domain (remainder filled in from reference TRBV7-9 and TRBJ2-2): DTGVSQNPRHKITKRGQNVTFRCDPISEHNRLYWYRQTLGQGPEFLTYFQNEAQLEKSRLLSDRFSAERPKGSFSTLEIQRTEQGDSAMYLCASSPSGTHRGTGELFFGEGSRLTVL.

This chain uses TRBV2 with TRBJ2-3; 10 nucleotides line up with TRBD2. After removal of 2 bases from V and 3 bases from J, the junction contained 5 bases not matched to a gene. Germline V gene data show CDR1 as SNHLY and CDR2 as FYNNEI. The CDR3 consists of 16 residues. The CDR3 DNA sequence: TGTGCCAGCAGTGAACCACTAGCGGGGACAACAGATACGCAGTATTTT. This codes for CASSEPLAGTTDTQYF.

V and J are TRBV3-1 and TRBJ2-1, with 9 positions matching TRBD2. The CDR3 spans 17 residues. Looked up from germline, CDR1 is LGHDT and CDR2 is YNNKEL (reference sequence). After removal of 4 bases from V and 7 bases from J, the junction contained 14 bases not matched to a gene. CDR3 amino acids: CASSRELLAGVGNEQFF. Written as DNA, the CDR3 is TGTGCCAGCAGCCGCGAACTCTTAGCGGGAGTCGGGAATGAGCAGTTCTTC.

The gene calls are TRBV3-1 and TRBJ2-6; 10 positions agree with TRBD2. V trimming: 0 bases; J trimming: 0 bases; junction bases outside the gene matches: 8. Germline V CDR1 and CDR2: LGHDT, YNNKEL (reference sequence). There are 20 residues in the CDR3. The CDR3 nucleotides are TGTGCCAGCAGCCAAGAATGGGGCGCTAGCGGGGGCTCTGGGGCCAACGTCCTGACTTTC. This encodes CASSQEWGASGGSGANVLTF.

This clonotype showed up many times. This chain links TRBV27 with TRBJ2-7, with TRBD1 matching 10 bases. There are 18 residues in the CDR3. CDR1 is MNHEY and CDR2 is SMNVEV in the germline V gene (reference sequence). Unmatched junction bases numbered 18, after V lost 5 bases and J lost 5 bases. The CDR3 DNA follows: TGTGCCAGCAGTCAGGGGGAGCCGGGACAGGGGTACAAGGACGAGCAGTACTTC. Residues: CASSQGEPGQGYKDEQYF.

In its sample, this clonotype was seen many times. An end of the junction does not agree with germline; a read error may underlie this. This chain uses TRBV7-7 with TRBJ2-5; 10 positions match TRBD2. The germline gives CDR1 SSHAT, CDR2 FNYEAQ (reference sequence). CDR3 length: 18 residues. The CDR3 DNA reads as TGTGCTAGCAGCTTAGGGGGCGCTAGCGGGGGCCCTCAAGAGACCCAGTACTTC. Its protein product is CASSLGGASGGPQETQYF. The full variable domain, its missing parts supplied by reference TRBV7-7 and TRBJ2-5, is GAGVSQSPRYKVTKRGQDVTLRCDPISSHATLYWYQQALGQGPEFLTYFNYEAQPDKSGLPSDRFSAERPEGSISTLTIQRTEQRDSAMYRCASSLGGASGGPQETQYFGPGTRLLVL.

The genes are TRBV27 and TRBJ2-7, with TRBD2 matching over 8 bases. This CDR3 spans 17 amino acids. In germline, CDR1 is MNHEY, CDR2 SMNVEV (reference sequence). The J segment lost 0 bases and the V segment lost 2 bases, leaving 9 bases of the junction unmatched. The CDR3, as DNA: TGTGCCAGCAGTTTAAGAGGTACTAGCGGCCACTCCTACGAGCAGTACTTC. Protein sequence: CASSLRGTSGHSYEQYF.

V usage is TRBV6-1 and J usage is TRBJ1-5, with a possible D match to TRBD1 (6 bases). The CDR3 loop spans 16 amino acids. Germline CDR1 is MNHNS and CDR2 is SASEGT. Between the trimmed V and J ends, which lost 1 base and 4 bases, there was a span of 14 bases. The CDR3 spells CASSEVLRGANQPQHF. The CDR3, as DNA: TGTGCCAGCAGTGAAGTCCTACGGGGGGCGAATCAGCCCCAGCATTTT.

This clonotype was observed a few times. Just one base apart from a much larger clone, this may be a read error. The V gene is TRBV20-1, the J gene TRBJ2-4; perhaps TRBD2 as D (7 bases). Judging by the DNA end, TRBJ2-7 fits better; the J call may be wrong. Germline loops: CDR1 DFQATT, CDR2 SNEGSKA (reference sequence). The CDR3 loop spans 14 amino acids. The CDR3 region is CSAPGRGAGGEQYF. CDR3 nucleotides: TGCAGTGCCCCTGGGAGGGGGGCAGGTGGCGAGCAGTACTTC.

This clonotype was detected a few times. This chain connects TRBV7-9 to TRBJ2-4; 7 bases are a match to TRBD1. V lost 5 bases and J lost 13; bases outside the gene matches: 11. CDR3 length: 13 residues. Germline loops: CDR1 SEHNR, CDR2 FQNEAQ (reference sequence). The CDR3 protein is CASSPGTVFGQYF. The CDR3 DNA sequence: TGTGCCAGCAGCCCCGGGACAGTGTTTGGGCAGTACTTC.

This clonotype was observed at least ten times. The chain combines TRBV5-1 with TRBJ2-7, with 7 bases lining up with TRBD1. Germline CDR1 SGHRS, CDR2 YFSETQ. The CDR3 loop spans 14 amino acids. The trim removed 2 bases at V and 2 bases at J, leaving 4 bases unmatched. The CDR3 sequence is CASSLQGPTYEQYF. Here the CDR3 DNA reads TGCGCCAGCAGCTTACAGGGGCCTACCTACGAGCAGTACTTC.

Remarks on this clonotype: One end of the junction fails to match germline, which may point to a read error. The rearrangement uses TRBV6-2 or TRBV6-3 and TRBJ2-1, with unresolved D. The CDR3 spans 15 residues. The V gene's germline CDR1 is MNHEY and CDR2 SVGEGT. CDR3 sequence reads: CANSAGPVIYNEQFF. CDR3 nucleotides: TGTGCCAACAGTGCCGGGCCTGTGATCTACAATGAGCAGTTCTTC.

This clonotype has only a few counts. Being one base from a much bigger clone, this may be a read error. The genes are TRBV7-2 and TRBJ2-5; TRBD2 matches at 12 bases. The CDR3 runs 17 residues. J lost 4 bases, V lost 1 base, and 7 bases had no gene match. CDR1 and CDR2 from the germline V gene are SGHTA and FQGNSA. CDR3 DNA: TGTGCCAGCAGCTTAGTTCCCCCGACTAGCGGGGGAGAGACCCAGTACTTC. It is translated as CASSLVPPTSGGETQYF.

The chain links TRBV7-2 to TRBJ1-1, with 10 nucleotides matching TRBD1. The CDR3 runs to 15 residues. Germline trimming cut 5 bases from V and 1 base from J; bases unmatched to any gene: 4. The germline CDR1 and CDR2 sequences are SGHTA and FQGNSA. Written as DNA, the CDR3 is TGTGCCAGCAGCATCCGGGACAGGGGGAACACTGAAGCTTTCTTT. Amino acid sequence: CASSIRDRGNTEAFF.

V gene TRBV4-3 combines with J gene TRBJ2-1, with D perhaps TRBD1 or TRBD2 (6 bases each). Germline CDR1 reads LGHNA; CDR2 reads YSLEER. The CDR3 runs to 15 residues. Between the trimmed V and J ends, which lost 4 bases and 8 bases, there was a span of 18 bases. This chain's CDR3 is CASSPTGGGRYEQFF. The DNA of the CDR3 is TGCGCCAGCAGCCCCACGGGTGGGGGGCGATATGAGCAGTTCTTC.

V gene TRBV12-3 or TRBV12-4 combines with J gene TRBJ2-3, with D unresolved. Trimming took 5 bases from V and 4 from J, leaving 13 bases between them. The CDR3 consists of 14 residues. CDR3 loop: CASSGMIRSDTQYF. The CDR3 DNA reads as TGTGCCAGCAGTGGCATGATACGGTCAGATACGCAGTATTTT.

The gene calls are TRBV27 and TRBJ2-2, with TRBD2 as a possible D gene (5 bases). CDR3 length: 22 residues. Per the germline V gene, CDR1 is MNHEY and CDR2 is SMNVEV (reference sequence). Trimming left V 7 bases short and J 0 bases short, with 33 bases between. The CDR3, as DNA: TGTGCCAGCAATCCTCCCTGGATTAGGTGCGGATCTTGGGAGCCGAACACCGGGGAGCTGTTTTTT. The encoded protein is CASNPPWIRCGSWEPNTGELFF.

The chain uses TRBV7-2 and TRBJ1-3; no firm D call. The CDR3 loop spans 16 amino acids. V lost 0 bases to trimming and J lost 2 bases, with 11 bases between them. CDR1 and CDR2 (germline): SGHTA, FQGNSA. CDR3 protein: CASSLAPGLAGNTIYF. CDR3 coding DNA: TGTGCCAGCAGCTTAGCGCCGGGATTGGCTGGAAACACCATATATTTT.

This clonotype occurred a few times. V gene TRBV18 combines with J gene TRBJ2-1; 7 bases are shared with TRBD2. This CDR3 has 16 residues. Germline-derived CDR1 and CDR2 are KGHSH and LQKENI. The V gene end was trimmed by 1 base and the J gene end by 8 bases; junction bases not matched to a gene: 11. CDR3 sequence reads: CASSPLRTPRGDEQFF. CDR3 DNA: TGTGCCAGCTCACCACTTAGGACCCCCCGGGGGGATGAGCAGTTCTTC.

This clonotype was observed many times. J is TRBJ2-7 and V is TRBV7-9; possible D gene TRBD2, 5 bases. Germline V gene sequence: CDR1 SEHNR, CDR2 FQNEAQ (reference sequence). The CDR3 length is 12 residues. V dropped 5 bases and J dropped 6 bases, with 11 bases sitting between them. CDR3 region: CASSPDLSEQYF. CDR3 coding DNA: TGTGCCAGCAGCCCGGACTTAAGCGAGCAGTACTTC.

This clonotype was recorded at least ten times. V and J are TRBV6-2 or TRBV6-3 and TRBJ2-3, with TRBD2 matching 12 bases. From germline, CDR1 is MNHEY and CDR2 SVGEGT. The CDR3 has 14 residues. V shed 5 bases, J shed 6 bases, and the junction held 3 bases outside the gene matches. CDR3 residues: CASSLAGGHDTQYF. The CDR3 DNA follows: TGTGCCAGCAGTCTAGCGGGGGGGCATGATACGCAGTATTTT.

As concerns this clonotype: A read error is possible here, since a much larger clone lies one base away. The rearrangement joins TRBV7-2 to TRBJ2-7; TRBD1 might be the D (6 bases). The germline V gene has CDR1 SGHTA and CDR2 FQGNSA. V was clipped by 5 bases and J by 3 bases, with 11 bases between them. The CDR3 totals 13 residues. CDR3 region: CASSNRDNYEQYF. The CDR3 DNA sequence: TGTGCCAGCAGCAACCGGGACAACTACGAGCAGTACTTC.

This clonotype was picked up one time. CDR3 residues: CASSLVAGMISNQPQHF. Written as DNA, the CDR3 is TGTGCCAGCAGCTTAGTTGCCGGTATGATTAGCAATCAGCCCCAGCATTTT. The genes are TRBV7-2 and TRBJ1-5, with D hard to call. Germline V gives CDR1 SGHTA, CDR2 FQGNSA. V dropped 1 base and J dropped 0 bases, with 13 bases sitting between them. CDR3 length: 17 residues.

This clonotype has a handful of counts. The chain uses TRBV12-3 or TRBV12-4 and TRBJ2-4; TRBD2 agrees at 8 bases. This CDR3 contains 17 residues. With V trimmed by 8 bases and J by 13 bases, 25 bases remained unmatched. CDR3 amino acids: CASQPGTGGLIGAEQYF. CDR3 bases: TGTGCCAGCCAGCCGGGGACGGGGGGGCTTATTGGTGCTGAGCAGTACTTC.

This clonotype was picked up a small number of times. This sequence joins TRBV20-1 and TRBJ1-1, with a tentative D call TRBD1 (6 bases). This CDR3 has 15 residues. The germline V gene encodes CDR1 DFQATT and CDR2 SNEGSKA (reference sequence). Trimming took 0 bases from V and 5 from J, leaving 16 bases between them. CDR3 nucleotides: TGCAGTGCTAGAGACCCAAAGGGGGAAGGAACTGAAGCTTTCTTT. This encodes CSARDPKGEGTEAFF.